This passage covers 29 T cell receptor beta chains from one sample sequenced in a study of blood T cell repertoires in COVID-19. Using immunoSEQ multiplex PCR, the repertoire was profiled, and TCRdb retains in-frame clones only, with some absent. The sample records about 95,000 clones, more than 80% being singletons. Specimen: peripheral blood. Every receptor here comes from a human donor in a cohort sampled during active COVID-19.

The gene calls are TRBV23-1 and TRBJ1-1, with a weak D call TRBD1 (6 bases). TRBV23-1 is given ORF status, its function remaining uncertain. This CDR3 spans 16 amino acids. Trimming removed 4 bases at V and 5 bases at J, with 20 bases between. The CDR3 sequence is CASSPHGGGAGTEAFF. The CDR3 DNA follows: TGCGCCAGCAGTCCTCACGGGGGGGGCGCAGGGACTGAAGCTTTCTTT.

A single count supports this clone. This chain links TRBV20-1 with TRBJ1-1; D gene ambiguous. Germline V gene lookup returns CDR1 DFQATT and CDR2 SNEGSKA (reference sequence). The CDR3 is 11 amino acids. Trimming stripped 6 bases from V and 0 bases from J, with 5 bases between. The CDR3 loop reads CSARVNTEAFF. The CDR3 DNA reads as TGCAGTGCGCGAGTGAACACTGAAGCTTTCTTT.

This rearrangement joins TRBV6-5 to TRBJ2-7; 9 bases line up with TRBD1. Trimming removed 7 bases from V and 2 bases from J; junction bases left unmatched: 3. The CDR3 totals 13 residues. Germline lookup yields CDR1 MNHEY and CDR2 SVGAGI. The CDR3 DNA is TGTGCCAGCAACCGGGACAGGGCCTACGAGCAGTACTTC. Translated, it gives CASNRDRAYEQYF.

This clone was observed a single time. This chain links TRBV6-5 with TRBJ1-1; D not certain. The germline CDR1 and CDR2 sequences are MNHEY and SVGAGI. Trimming took 6 bases from V and 2 from J, leaving 10 bases between them. The length of the CDR3 is 13 residues. CDR3 bases: TGTGCCAGCAGCCGACAAGTCAACACTGAAGCTTTCTTT. Encoded protein: CASSRQVNTEAFF.

The chain uses TRBV18 and TRBJ2-3, with 11 nucleotides matching TRBD1. The V segment lost 3 bases and the J segment 3 bases; nucleotides outside the gene matches: 2. This CDR3 comprises 15 residues. CDR1 KGHSH and CDR2 LQKENI come from the germline V gene. The CDR3 DNA sequence: TGTGCCAGCTCACCGGACAGGGGGCTGACAGATACGCAGTATTTT. The encoded protein is CASSPDRGLTDTQYF.

The CDR3 DNA reads TGCAGCGTCCCGGGCGGGGGGACTGAAGCTTTCTTT. Translating it yields CSVPGGGTEAFF. The V and J genes are TRBV29-1 and TRBJ1-1; D perhaps matches TRBD1 (5 bases). Per the germline V gene, CDR1 is SQVTM and CDR2 is ANQGSEA. The CDR3 is 12 amino acids. V was cut by 6 bases and J by 5 bases, with 13 bases left in between.

The sample holds a few counts of this clone. V is TRBV7-9 and J is TRBJ1-4; TRBD1 might be the D (5 bases). There are 13 residues in the CDR3. Trimming pared 4 bases from V and 6 bases from J, leaving 9 bases between. Per the germline V gene, CDR1 is SEHNR and CDR2 is FQNEAQ (reference sequence). CDR3 loop: CASSWGEDEKLFF. CDR3 nucleotides: TGTGCCAGCAGCTGGGGGGAGGATGAAAAACTGTTTTTT.

The CDR3 loop is CASSVDTGSSYEQYF. In DNA, the CDR3 is TGTGCCAGCAGCGTAGACACGGGGTCGTCCTACGAGCAGTACTTC. This chain links TRBV9 with TRBJ2-7; tentatively, D is TRBD2 (5 bases). The germline V and J ends were trimmed by 0 bases and 1 base, with 11 bases remaining between them. The CDR3 sequence is 15 residues long. The germline V gene has CDR1 SGDLS and CDR2 YYNGEE.

The chain couples TRBV5-8 to TRBJ2-5, with TRBD1 matching over 8 bases. Germline V CDR1 and CDR2: SGHTS, YDEGEE. J lost 0 bases, V lost 3 bases, and 4 bases had no gene match. This CDR3 has 15 residues. The CDR3 is CASSYSGQDQETQYF. CDR3 in DNA: TGTGCCAGCAGCTACTCGGGACAGGACCAAGAGACCCAGTACTTC.

The rearrangement links TRBV20-1 to TRBJ1-2, with D perhaps matching TRBD1 (5 bases). The germline CDR1 and CDR2 sequences are DFQATT and SNEGSKA (reference sequence). The CDR3 length is 11 residues. Here the CDR3 DNA reads TGCAGAGGGGCGACTAACTATGGCTACACCTTC. Encoded protein: CRGATNYGYTF.

The chain has TRBV10-3 and TRBJ1-1; 11 bases agree with TRBD1. The CDR3 is 14 residues long. With 9 bases clipped from V and 5 bases from J, the junction kept 8 bases outside the gene matches. Germline-derived CDR1 and CDR2 are ENHRY and SYGVKD. DNA of the CDR3: TGTGCCATTCAACCCGGGACAGGGGGGACTGAAGCTTTCTTT. Its protein is CAIQPGTGGTEAFF.

J is TRBJ1-3 and V is TRBV9; D gene ambiguous. The CDR3 sequence is 13 residues long. Germline loops: CDR1 SGDLS, CDR2 YYNGEE. The V and J ends lost 4 bases and 0 bases respectively, with 5 bases between them. CDR3 in DNA: TGTGCCAGCAGCCCCCGCTCTGGAAACACCATATATTTT. It yields the protein CASSPRSGNTIYF.

At least ten counts were recorded for this clone. The CDR3 region has the DNA TGTGCCAGCAGTTACTCGACAGTGAACACTGAAGCTTTCTTT. It yields the protein CASSYSTVNTEAFF. The J gene is TRBJ1-1, the V gene TRBV6-2 or TRBV6-3; D is perhaps TRBD1 (5 bases). CDR1 is MNHEY, CDR2 SVGEGT, per germline. Trimming took off 0 bases at V and 0 bases at J, with 5 bases between the two ends. This CDR3 contains 14 residues.

The J gene is TRBJ2-2, the V gene TRBV7-5; the table assigns TRBD1, which was not confirmed against the DNA. TRBV7-5 is tagged as a pseudogene. The CDR3 extends over 14 amino acids. CDR3 in amino acids: CVRSPQGASGELFF. The CDR3 DNA reads as TGTGTCAGAAGCCCTCAGGGGGCGAGCGGGGAGCTGTTTTTT.

This clone came up once. V gene TRBV28 combines with J gene TRBJ2-3, with a possible D match to TRBD1 (6 bases). Germline V gives CDR1 MDHEN, CDR2 SYDVKM. CDR3 length: 13 amino acids. Deletions cut 4 bases from V and 9 bases from J, with 14 bases between. The CDR3 DNA follows: TGTGCCAGCAGTTCCCCGGACAGCCGAACGCAGTATTTT. Translating it yields CASSSPDSRTQYF.

The chain couples TRBV5-1 to TRBJ2-7; D is perhaps TRBD1 (5 bases). The ends were cut back, 6 bases at V and 2 bases at J, with 12 bases in the middle. CDR3 length: 13 amino acids. Germline V gives CDR1 SGHRS, CDR2 YFSETQ. CDR3 sequence: CASTPGQAYEQYF. Written as DNA, the CDR3 is TGCGCCAGCACCCCAGGGCAAGCCTACGAGCAGTACTTC.

V is TRBV10-3 and J is TRBJ2-5; 9 bases are shared with TRBD1. Germline V CDR1 and CDR2: ENHRY, SYGVKD. After removal of 3 bases from V and 5 bases from J, the junction contained 10 bases not matched to a gene. The CDR3 loop spans 16 amino acids. The CDR3 bases are TGTGCCATCAGTGACCCTACAGGGGGCATGGGGGAGACCCAGTACTTC. Translating gives CAISDPTGGMGETQYF.

The genes are TRBV19 and TRBJ2-6, with D unclear. Between the trimmed V and J ends, which lost 3 bases and 0 bases, there was a span of 12 bases. Germline CDR1 LNHDA, CDR2 SQIVND (reference sequence). CDR3 length: 17 residues. The CDR3 is CASSMRVSRSGANVLTF. CDR3 DNA sequence: TGTGCCAGTAGTATGCGCGTCTCTCGCTCTGGGGCCAACGTCCTGACTTTC.

This sequence joins TRBV4-3 and TRBJ1-2, with TRBD1 identical over 11 bases. Germline assignment: CDR1 LGHNA and CDR2 YSLEER. The V gene end was trimmed by 3 bases and the J gene end by 8 bases; junction bases not matched to a gene: 5. The CDR3 covers 14 residues. The CDR3 DNA sequence: TGCGCCAGCAGCCAGGGACAGGGGGAGGAGGGCTACACCTTC. This encodes CASSQGQGEEGYTF.

The V call is TRBV7-6, the J call TRBJ2-1; D perhaps matches TRBD2 (7 bases). This CDR3 region has 15 residues. The V end lost 3 bases, the J end lost 8 bases, and 17 bases lay between the germline ends. Germline values: CDR1 SGHVS, CDR2 FNYEAQ. CDR3 amino acids: CASSLGGLGMDEQFF. Here the CDR3 DNA reads TGTGCCAGCAGCTTGGGGGGGCTGGGTATGGATGAGCAGTTCTTC.

The rearrangement links TRBV19 to TRBJ1-5, with TRBD1 identical over 7 bases. The V and J ends lost 1 base and 5 bases, in that order; junction bases with no gene match: 8. The CDR3 loop spans 16 amino acids. Germline CDR1 LNHDA, CDR2 SQIVND (reference sequence). The CDR3 nucleotides read TGTGCCAGTAGTATAGGGGCGAACAGGGGATATCAGCCCCAGCATTTT. It encodes CASSIGANRGYQPQHF.

A single count supports this clone. The CDR3 region has the DNA TGTGCCAGCAGTTTATTATTTCCGGACAGGGGTAGTCAGCCCCAGCATTTT. Protein: CASSLLFPDRGSQPQHF. The V gene is TRBV28, the J gene TRBJ1-5, with TRBD1 matching over 9 bases. CDR1 is MDHEN and CDR2 is SYDVKM in the germline V gene. This CDR3 spans 17 amino acids. Losses at the gene ends were 1 base for V and 6 bases for J; bases not matched to a gene: 10. Looking up the rest from reference TRBV28 and TRBJ1-5 gives the full variable domain: DVKVTQSSRYLVKRTGEKVFLECVQDMDHENMFWYRQDPGLGLRLIYFSYDVKMKEKGDIPEGYSVSREKKERFSLILESASTNQTSMYLCASSLLFPDRGSQPQHFGDGTRLSIL.

The rearrangement joins TRBV28 to TRBJ2-1; 11 bases agree with TRBD2. CDR3 size: 16 residues. Per germline, CDR1 MDHEN and CDR2 SYDVKM. V trimming: 3 bases; J trimming: 5 bases; junction bases outside the gene matches: 6. The DNA of the CDR3 is TGTGCCAGCAGTTTCTATAGCGGGAGGGCCAACAATGAGCAGTTCTTC. Amino acid sequence: CASSFYSGRANNEQFF.

The rearrangement uses TRBV18 and TRBJ1-5; D is possibly TRBD1 (6 bases). Germline V gene data show CDR1 as KGHSH and CDR2 as LQKENI. The CDR3 extends over 15 amino acids. V was cut by 3 bases and J by 2 bases, with 11 bases left in between. This chain's CDR3 is CASSPSTGRNQPQHF. The CDR3, as DNA: TGTGCCAGCTCACCCTCGACAGGCCGCAATCAGCCCCAGCATTTT.

J is TRBJ2-7 and V is TRBV19; 11 bases fit TRBD2. In germline, CDR1 is LNHDA, CDR2 SQIVND (reference sequence). V lost 4 bases, J lost 2 bases, and 7 bases stayed unmatched. The CDR3 is 16 amino acids. CDR3 nucleotide sequence: TGTGCCAGTAGTACTCTTAGCGGGGGGGGACCCTACGAGCAGTACTTC. As protein: CASSTLSGGGPYEQYF.

The chain couples TRBV11-2 to TRBJ2-7, with D possibly matching TRBD1 (6 bases). CDR3 length: 15 residues. The germline V and J ends were trimmed by 2 bases and 6 bases, with 17 bases remaining between them. CDR1 and CDR2 (germline): SGHAT, FQNNGV. CDR3 nucleotide sequence: TGTGCCAGCAGCTTATCTGAGGGGGTCATGGGCGAGCAGTACTTC. Translation gives CASSLSEGVMGEQYF.

The chain joins TRBV5-5 to TRBJ2-5; D is undetermined. With 1 base removed from V and 1 base from J, the gap between germline ends came to 5 bases. Looked up from germline, CDR1 is SGHKS and CDR2 is YYEKEE (reference sequence). The CDR3 has 13 residues. The CDR3: CASSLLSQETQYF. CDR3 in DNA: TGTGCCAGCAGCTTGCTGTCCCAAGAGACCCAGTACTTC.

The chain has TRBV3-1 (or the pseudogene TRBV3-2) and TRBJ2-7; tentatively, D is TRBD2 (6 bases). Trimming removed 5 bases at V and 3 bases at J, with 17 bases between. The germline gives CDR1 LGHDT, CDR2 YNNKEL (reference sequence). The CDR3 spans 15 residues. DNA of the CDR3: TGTGCCAGCAGCAAAAGGACTACCAACCTCTACGAGCAGTACTTC. Translating it yields CASSKRTTNLYEQYF.

The rearrangement joins TRBV28 to TRBJ2-5; 7 positions match TRBD2. Germline lookup yields CDR1 MDHEN and CDR2 SYDVKM. The CDR3 has 14 amino acids. The V segment lost 2 bases and the J segment 6 bases; nucleotides outside the gene matches: 6. Written as DNA, the CDR3 is TGTGCCAGCAGTTTAATGACTAGCCAGAAGACCCAGTACTTC. This gives the protein CASSLMTSQKTQYF.